The rows below give T cell receptor beta chains drawn from one sample of a study of blood T cell repertoires in COVID-19. The protocol was immunoSEQ multiplex PCR, while the TCRdb copy is restricted to in-frame clones and leaves out a portion. The sample yields about 98,000 clones, 70% to 90% seen once. Material for sequencing was peripheral blood. The source of these receptors is a man aged 70 or older with acute or convalescent COVID-19. The CDR3 runs from the conserved cysteine through the conserved F or W. A D gene is named only where the DNA matches it firmly. Expanded clones get a size class; other rows say once, few or many, or leave the size out.

DNA: TGTGCCAGCAGTGAAGCCGGGGCGGGGGCAATTGTCGAGCAGTACTTC; CDR3: CASSEAGAGAIVEQYF; J: TRBJ2-7; size: .; V: TRBV2; D: .
DNA: TGTGCCAGCGGCTGGGGACAGGGAATCGAGCAGTACTTC; CDR3: CASGWGQGIEQYF; J: TRBJ2-7; size: .; V: TRBV5-8; D: TRBD1
DNA: TGTGCCAGCAGCCATCCAGGGGCAGCATCAGATACGCAGTATTTT; CDR3: CASSHPGAASDTQYF; J: TRBJ2-3; size: .; V: TRBV3-1/TRBV3-2; D: .
DNA: TGTGCCAGCAGTGAGACAGGCTCCCATTATGGCTACACCTTC; CDR3: CASSETGSHYGYTF; J: TRBJ1-2; size: .; V: TRBV28; D: .
DNA: TGTGCCAGCAGCCCTGACAGGGGGCTTTACAATGAGCAGTTCTTC; CDR3: CASSPDRGLYNEQFF; J: TRBJ2-1; size: .; V: TRBV5-4; D: TRBD1
DNA: TGTGCCAGCAGTGAGGTCGAGGCAGATACGCAGTATTTT; CDR3: CASSEVEADTQYF; J: TRBJ2-3; size: .; V: TRBV2; D: .
DNA: TGTGCCATTTCAGGGCAGCTCAGCAATCAGCCCCAGCATTTT; CDR3: CAISGQLSNQPQHF; J: TRBJ1-5; size: .; V: TRBV6-5; D: .
DNA: TGTGCCAGCAGCGAAGCCACTCCCTATGGCTACACCTTC; CDR3: CASSEATPYGYTF; J: TRBJ1-2; size: .; V: TRBV5-4; D: .
DNA: TGTGCCAGCAGCTCAACTACAGGGGCGACTAACTATGGCTACACCTTC; CDR3: CASSSTTGATNYGYTF; J: TRBJ1-2; size: .; V: TRBV11-2; D: TRBD1
DNA: TGCGCCAGCAGCTTGACAGGGCCCCAAAACACTGAAGCTTTCTTT; CDR3: CASSLTGPQNTEAFF; J: TRBJ1-1; size: .; V: TRBV5-1; D: .
DNA: TGTGCCAGCAGCTTGTTTTGGGGGCGCGGTGGAAACACCATATATTTT; CDR3: CASSLFWGRGGNTIYF; J: TRBJ1-3; size: once; V: TRBV5-6; D: .
DNA: TGTGCCAGCAGCTTCCGGAGAACCGGGACTCACAATGAGCAGTTCTTC; CDR3: CASSFRRTGTHNEQFF; J: TRBJ2-1; size: .; V: TRBV12-1; D: .
DNA: TGTGCCACCAGCAGAGATAGGGGAAATGGAAACACCATATATTTT; CDR3: CATSRDRGNGNTIYF; J: TRBJ1-3; size: .; V: TRBV15; D: .
DNA: TGTGCCAGCAGTGAGGGACTAGCGGGGTACAATGAGCAGTTCTTC; CDR3: CASSEGLAGYNEQFF; J: TRBJ2-1; size: .; V: TRBV6-1; D: TRBD2
DNA: TGTGCCAGTAGTATGCGGCAAGAGACCCAGTACTTC; CDR3: CASSMRQETQYF; J: TRBJ2-5; size: .; V: TRBV19; D: .
DNA: TGCGCCAGCAGCCTATACCGGGACAGGAGATACGAGCAGTACTTC; CDR3: CASSLYRDRRYEQYF; J: TRBJ2-7; size: .; V: TRBV5-1; D: TRBD1
DNA: TGTGCCGGCCCCCTGGGGGGGGCCCATTATGGCTACACCTTC; CDR3: CAGPLGGAHYGYTF; J: TRBJ1-2; size: once; V: TRBV21-1; D: .
DNA: TGTGCCAGCAGCCAGGTACAGGGTCATAATGAGCAGTTCTTC; CDR3: CASSQVQGHNEQFF; J: TRBJ2-1; size: .; V: TRBV3-1/TRBV3-2; D: .
DNA: TGTGCCAGTAGTACCCCGGGACTGCGACGCTATGGCTACACCTTC; CDR3: CASSTPGLRRYGYTF; J: TRBJ1-2; size: .; V: TRBV19; D: .
DNA: TGTGCCAGCAGCGTCGCCGGGACTACCCGCGAGCAGTACTTC; CDR3: CASSVAGTTREQYF; J: TRBJ2-7; size: .; V: TRBV7-9; D: TRBD2
DNA: TGTGCCAGCAGCTTGGCCCAATCCTACGAGCAGTACTTC; CDR3: CASSLAQSYEQYF; J: TRBJ2-7; size: few; V: TRBV5-6; D: .
DNA: TGTGCCAGCAGAGCAGGGTCCTACGAGCAGTACTTC; CDR3: CASRAGSYEQYF; J: TRBJ2-7; size: .; V: TRBV2; D: .
DNA: TGTGCCAGCAGGCTAGCTGTTGAGCAGTTCTTC; CDR3: CASRLAVEQFF; J: TRBJ2-1; size: .; V: TRBV11-2; D: .
DNA: TGTGCCAGCAGTTTAATTCAGGACTCTGAAGCTTTCTTT; CDR3: CASSLIQDSEAFF; J: TRBJ1-1; size: .; V: TRBV27; D: .
DNA: TGCGCCAGCAGCTTGGAGGGCCAGCCGGGACAGGGGAGCCTGGGCACTGAAGCTTTCTTT; CDR3: CASSLEGQPGQGSLGTEAFF; J: TRBJ1-1; size: .; V: TRBV5-1; D: TRBD1
DNA: TGTGCCAGCGGACTATCCTCAGAGACCCAGTACTTC; CDR3: CASGLSSETQYF; J: TRBJ2-5; size: .; V: TRBV9; D: .
DNA: TGTGCCAGCAGCTTAGGTCTTGGACAGGGCTGGACTGAAGCTTTCTTT; CDR3: CASSLGLGQGWTEAFF; J: TRBJ1-1; size: .; V: TRBV7-9; D: TRBD1
DNA: TGTGCCAGCATCTCACACACCCAGATCACAGATACGCAGTATTTT; CDR3: CASISHTQITDTQYF; J: TRBJ2-3; size: .; V: TRBV11-3; D: .
DNA: TGTGCCAGCAGTTACAGGAGCTCCTACGAGCAGTACTTC; CDR3: CASSYRSSYEQYF; J: TRBJ2-7; size: once; V: TRBV7-8; D: .
DNA: TGTGCCAGTAGAAGTACAGCAGTCTCTGGAAACACCATATATTTT; CDR3: CASRSTAVSGNTIYF; J: TRBJ1-3; size: .; V: TRBV19; D: .
DNA: TGCGCCAGCAGCTTGCTTGCTAGCGGGGGGATATCCTACAATGAGCAGTTCTTC; CDR3: CASSLLASGGISYNEQFF; J: TRBJ2-1; size: .; V: TRBV5-1; D: TRBD2
DNA: TGTGCCAGCAGTTTACGAGCCAAAAACATTCAGTACTTC; CDR3: CASSLRAKNIQYF; J: TRBJ2-4; size: .; V: TRBV12-3/TRBV12-4; D: .
DNA: TGCGCCAGCAGCTTAGGACAGGGTCAGCCCCAGCATTTT; CDR3: CASSLGQGQPQHF; J: TRBJ1-5; size: .; V: TRBV5-1; D: TRBD1
DNA: TGTGCCAGCAGCCAAATAGGACAGGTAGATTCACCCCTCCACTTT; CDR3: CASSQIGQVDSPLHF; J: TRBJ1-6; size: once; V: TRBV3-1/TRBV3-2; D: TRBD1
DNA: TGTGCCAGCAGCTTCCGGGACAGGAACACTGAAGCTTTCTTT; CDR3: CASSFRDRNTEAFF; J: TRBJ1-1; size: .; V: TRBV5-6; D: TRBD1
DNA: TGTGCCAGCAGCTTGGAGATGGATTTCGGGGCTTTCTTT; CDR3: CASSLEMDFGAFF; J: TRBJ1-1; size: .; V: TRBV5-6; D: .
DNA: TGCAGTGCTAGTAACGATAACGGACTAGTGGGGGATGAGCAGTTCTTC; CDR3: CSASNDNGLVGDEQFF; J: TRBJ2-1; size: .; V: TRBV20-1; D: TRBD2
DNA: TGTGCCAGCACTAGACAGGGACACACCATATATTTT; CDR3: CASTRQGHTIYF; J: TRBJ1-3; size: .; V: TRBV6-5; D: TRBD1
DNA: TGTGCCAGCAGTGAAATTGGAGGACAGGGGACGAGGAGCTCCTACGAGCAGTACTTC; CDR3: CASSEIGGQGTRSSYEQYF; J: TRBJ2-7; size: .; V: TRBV28; D: TRBD1
DNA: TGTGCCAGCAGTTCGGGACAGACTTATGGCTACACCTTC; CDR3: CASSSGQTYGYTF; J: TRBJ1-2; size: .; V: TRBV28; D: TRBD1
DNA: TGTGCCAGCATCGCAGGGCCAGACTATGGCTACACCTTC; CDR3: CASIAGPDYGYTF; J: TRBJ1-2; size: once; V: TRBV6-5; D: .
DNA: TGTGCCAGCAGCTTCTGGGCTTCCACAGATACGCAGTATTTT; CDR3: CASSFWASTDTQYF; J: TRBJ2-3; size: .; V: TRBV5-4; D: .
DNA: TGTGCCAGCAGTCCCTCAGAGCGGGGCTACACCTTC; CDR3: CASSPSERGYTF; J: TRBJ1-2; size: .; V: TRBV12-3/TRBV12-4; D: .
DNA: TGTGCCAGCAGCCAAGACATTGCCGGGACACGGTCCACAGATACGCAGTATTTT; CDR3: CASSQDIAGTRSTDTQYF; J: TRBJ2-3; size: .; V: TRBV14; D: .
DNA: TGTGCCAGCAGCTTGGCCGGGACTGGTGGAAACACCATATATTTT; CDR3: CASSLAGTGGNTIYF; J: TRBJ1-3; size: .; V: TRBV5-4; D: .
DNA: TGTGCCAGCCTCGACACCAGCTCCTACGAGCAGTACTTC; CDR3: CASLDTSSYEQYF; J: TRBJ2-7; size: .; V: TRBV6-5; D: .
DNA: TGTGCCAGCAGTGGGGGGCTAGCCACAGATACGCAGTATTTT; CDR3: CASSGGLATDTQYF; J: TRBJ2-3; size: once; V: TRBV2; D: .
DNA: TGTGCCAGCAGTTACTCCTTACAGACAGGGAAGTATGGCTACACCTTC; CDR3: CASSYSLQTGKYGYTF; J: TRBJ1-2; size: .; V: TRBV6-5; D: TRBD1
DNA: TGTGCCAGCAGAGCCCAGCGGACAGTGCACAATGAGCAGTTCTTC; CDR3: CASRAQRTVHNEQFF; J: TRBJ2-1; size: .; V: TRBV2; D: .
DNA: TGCGCCAGCATAAACAGGGATTACAATGAGCAGTTCTTC; CDR3: CASINRDYNEQFF; J: TRBJ2-1; size: .; V: TRBV10-1; D: .
DNA: TGCGCCAGCAGCCACAACTCGGACAGGGGGGGGACTGAAGCTTTCTTT; CDR3: CASSHNSDRGGTEAFF; J: TRBJ1-1; size: .; V: TRBV4-1; D: TRBD1
DNA: TGTGCCAGCAGCATACAGGGGTCTGCGAATACTATTGGCTACACCTTC; CDR3: CASSIQGSANTIGYTF; J: TRBJ1-2; size: once; V: TRBV2; D: TRBD1
DNA: TGTGCCAGCAGCTTCAGACAGGGGGATAACTATGGCTACACCTTC; CDR3: CASSFRQGDNYGYTF; J: TRBJ1-2; size: .; V: TRBV5-6; D: TRBD1
DNA: TGTGCCTGGAGTCAGGGGTTAGCTAACTATGGCTACACCTTC; CDR3: CAWSQGLANYGYTF; J: TRBJ1-2; size: .; V: TRBV30; D: .
DNA: TGTGCCAGCAGCTTAGCGACTGCAAACAATGAGCAGTTCTTC; CDR3: CASSLATANNEQFF; J: TRBJ2-1; size: once; V: TRBV7-2; D: .